What follows describes a single T cell receptor beta chain. In the study's own analysis: Reference gene primer amplification gave nucleated cell count estimates. TCRdb's copy holds only in-frame clones and misses some; the assay was immunoSEQ multiplex PCR. That table supplies the V and J calls and clone size; D and trimming were determined from the DNA. This table has about 180,000 clones, approximately 88% appearing once. This sample was included in a study of blood T cell repertoires in COVID-19. Study details: Whether acute or convalescent, the COVID-19 samples came from the United States, Italy and Spain.

V lost 3 bases and J lost 2; bases outside the gene matches: 2. The CDR3 is 16 amino acids. Per germline, CDR1 SGDLS and CDR2 YYNGEE. The V call is TRBV9, the J call TRBJ2-1; TRBD2 aligns across 13 bases. This sequence originates from a woman aged 25 to 39 with acute or convalescent COVID-19. Sequencing input: peripheral blood. This chain's CDR3 is CASSGGTSGTYNEQFF. DNA of the CDR3: TGTGCCAGCAGCGGGGGGACTAGCGGGACCTACAATGAGCAGTTCTTC.